This TCR beta chain comes out of a study of shared clonotypes between healthy human individuals. Study-level results: Researchers sampled only blood; tissue repertoires likely differ. Naive subsets generally exceeded memory subsets in estimated richness.

This CDR3 is built from 15 residues. Trimming pared 5 bases from V and 4 bases from J, leaving 15 bases between. Germline V gives CDR1 SGHVS, CDR2 FNYEAQ. It was about 190 ng DNA, 31,000 or so T cell genomes, that sorted-subset replicate PCRs used. Source study methods: ImmunoSEQ output held junction-only sequences without quality scores, so filtering differed. Profiled with immunoSEQ multiplex PCR; TCRdb holds only in-frame clones, not every one. The V and J calls and clone size were taken over from that table, and D and trimming were inferred from the DNA. The data show millions of clones, 93% seen once. In the case of this clone: Its specificity is unknown.

Only CD45RO-negative cells positively selected for CCR7 counted as naive CD8 cells, so terminally differentiated effector memory CD45RA+ cells were excluded. This receptor was identified in a man aged 18 to 29 in good health. Some clones in this sample may be carry-over from other donors' samples. The chain has TRBV7-6 and TRBJ2-1; D is unclear. Sequencing used naive CD8+ T cells from PBMCs. CDR3 nucleotides: TGTGCCAGCAGCGATAAGCTGACGATATACAATGAGCAGTTCTTC. Translating it yields CASSDKLTIYNEQFF.